This record covers a single TCR beta chain. The germline CDR1 and CDR2 sequences are LGHDT and YNNKEL (reference sequence). Trimming left V 2 bases short and J 8 bases short, with 7 bases between. The CDR3 contains 12 residues. Using its own MiXCR run on the RT-PCR reads, TCRdb lists one record per CDR3 protein. The sample comprises hundreds of thousands of distinct CDR3 sequences, approximately 14% of which are singletons, and about 3.9% rests with the top ten. The sequencing input was memory CD4+ T cells from blood. The TCR originated in a female donor in good health, serving as a healthy control. The chain carries TRBV3-1 and TRBJ1-3; D is uncertain. CDR3 in DNA: TGTGCCAGCAGCCAAACATTAGACACCATATATTTT. The encoded protein is CASSQTLDTIYF.